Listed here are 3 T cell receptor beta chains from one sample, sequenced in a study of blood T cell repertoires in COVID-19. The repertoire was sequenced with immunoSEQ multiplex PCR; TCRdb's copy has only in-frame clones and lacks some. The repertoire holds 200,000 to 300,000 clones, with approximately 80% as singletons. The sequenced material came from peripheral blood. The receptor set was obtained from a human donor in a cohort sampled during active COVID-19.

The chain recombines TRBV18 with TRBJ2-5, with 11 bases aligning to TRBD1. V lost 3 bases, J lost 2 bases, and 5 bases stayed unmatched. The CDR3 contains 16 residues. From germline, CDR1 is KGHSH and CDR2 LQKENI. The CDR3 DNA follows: TGTGCCAGCTCACCCGGACAGGGGGCGGGTCAAGAGACCCAGTACTTC. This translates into CASSPGQGAGQETQYF.

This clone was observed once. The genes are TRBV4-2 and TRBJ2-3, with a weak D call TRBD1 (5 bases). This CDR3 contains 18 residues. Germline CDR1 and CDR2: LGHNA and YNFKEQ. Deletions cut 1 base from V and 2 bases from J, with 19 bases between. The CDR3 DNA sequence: TGTGCCAGCAGCCAAGGGGTGGGGCTAGGTGGCCCCACAGATACGCAGTATTTT. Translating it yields CASSQGVGLGGPTDTQYF.

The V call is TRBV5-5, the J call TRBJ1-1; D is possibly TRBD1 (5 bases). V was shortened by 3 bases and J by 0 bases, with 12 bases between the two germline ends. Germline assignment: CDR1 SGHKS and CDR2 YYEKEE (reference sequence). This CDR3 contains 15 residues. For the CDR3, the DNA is TGTGCCAGCAGCTCAGCGGGACTGATGAACACTGAAGCTTTCTTT. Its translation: CASSSAGLMNTEAFF.